The 14 T cell receptor beta chains reported below all come from one sample, sequenced in a study of blood T cell repertoires in COVID-19. The table came from immunoSEQ multiplex PCR; TCRdb's copy has only in-frame clones and leaves some out. The sample shows about 160,000 clones, roughly 77% of them seen only once. Source material: peripheral blood. Receptor source: a human donor in a cohort sampled during active COVID-19.

This chain links TRBV6-2 or TRBV6-3 with TRBJ1-2; D is undetermined. V was cut by 3 bases and J by 8 bases, with 13 bases left in between. The V gene's germline CDR1 is MNHEY and CDR2 SVGEGT. This CDR3 comprises 13 residues. CDR3 sequence reads: CASSYVAVNGYTF. CDR3 in DNA: TGTGCCAGCAGTTATGTGGCAGTCAACGGCTACACCTTC.

This clone came up once. The J gene is TRBJ1-5, the V gene TRBV21-1. TRBV21-1 constitutes a pseudogene. The CDR3 spans 18 residues. The CDR3 DNA is TGTGCCAGCAGCAAAGGCCTGGGAGGACATGATAGCAATCAGCCCCAGCATTTT. Its translation is CASSKGLGGHDSNQPQHF.

This chain uses TRBV23-1 with TRBJ2-7, with D perhaps matching TRBD1 (5 bases). TRBV23-1 is placed among ORFs of uncertain function. The ends were cut back, 2 bases at V and 2 bases at J, with 13 bases in the middle. The CDR3 extends over 15 amino acids. Written as DNA, the CDR3 is TGCGCCAGCAGTCAAAAATCAGGGTTACCCTACGAGCAGTACTTC. This sequence encodes CASSQKSGLPYEQYF.

The genes are TRBV6-2 or TRBV6-3 and TRBJ2-1; D is undetermined. Germline loops: CDR1 MNHEY, CDR2 SVGEGT. V was shortened by 5 bases and J by 8 bases, with 13 bases between the two germline ends. The length of the CDR3 is 13 residues. CDR3 nucleotides: TGTGCCAGCAGTCCCCCTTCTAATTATGAGCAGTTCTTC. Translating gives CASSPPSNYEQFF.

The chain carries TRBV5-1 and TRBJ2-2; 11 bases match TRBD2. Germline V gene sequence: CDR1 SGHRS, CDR2 YFSETQ. The CDR3 sequence is 15 residues long. V trimming: 0 bases; J trimming: 9 bases; junction bases outside the gene matches: 4. The chain's CDR3 is CASSLEGLAGWELFF. The CDR3 coding sequence is TGCGCCAGCAGCTTGGAAGGACTAGCGGGCTGGGAGCTGTTTTTT. The variable domain in full, completed from reference TRBV5-1 and TRBJ2-2, reads KAGVTQTPRYLIKTRGQQVTLSCSPISGHRSVSWYQQTPGQGLQFLFEYFSETQRNKGNFPGRFSGRQFSNSRSEMNVSTLELGDSALYLCASSLEGLAGWELFFGEGSRLTVL.

V gene TRBV12-3 or TRBV12-4 combines with J gene TRBJ1-5, with D maybe TRBD1 (6 bases). The length of the CDR3 is 12 residues. Trimming cost V 5 bases and J 11 bases, with 13 bases left between them. In DNA, the CDR3 is TGTGCCAGCAGTCCGCAGGGGATCTCCCAGCATTTT. It specifies CASSPQGISQHF.

CDR3 coding DNA: TGTGCCAGCAGCTTCGGGGGGGCCGCTTACGAGCAGTACTTC. Amino acid sequence: CASSFGGAAYEQYF. The rearrangement joins TRBV5-4 to TRBJ2-7; 8 bases align to TRBD2. The CDR3 is 14 amino acids. Germline V gene lookup returns CDR1 SGHNT and CDR2 YYREEE (reference sequence). V shed 2 bases, J shed 4 bases, and the junction held 5 bases outside the gene matches.

Only one count was recorded for this clone. The chain links TRBV6-5 to TRBJ1-5, with 7 nucleotides matching TRBD1. Germline V gives CDR1 MNHEY, CDR2 SVGAGI. CDR3 length: 15 residues. V lost 8 bases, J lost 0 bases, and 7 bases stayed unmatched. The CDR3 region is CASGDRAYSNQPQHF. CDR3 in DNA: TGTGCCAGCGGAGACAGGGCATATAGCAATCAGCCCCAGCATTTT.

The table lists this clone with a count of one. This chain joins TRBV2 and TRBJ2-5; 7 nucleotides align to TRBD2. The V gene's germline CDR1 is SNHLY and CDR2 FYNNEI. There are 15 residues in the CDR3. V dropped 4 bases and J dropped 5; count of bases not matched to a gene: 10. This CDR3 is CASSARWEGRETQYF. DNA of the CDR3: TGTGCCAGCAGTGCGAGGTGGGAGGGCCGGGAGACCCAGTACTTC.

The V and J genes are TRBV6-4 and TRBJ1-2, with 7 bases fitting TRBD1. After removal of 5 bases from V and 4 bases from J, the junction contained 4 bases not matched to a gene. Germline V gene data show CDR1 as MRHNA and CDR2 as SNTAGT. The CDR3 spans 13 residues. In DNA form, the CDR3 reads TGTGCCAGCAGTAGACAGGGTAGCTATGGCTACACCTTC. This sequence encodes CASSRQGSYGYTF.

V and J are TRBV4-3 and TRBJ2-5; D unresolved. Looked up from germline, CDR1 is LGHNA and CDR2 is YSLEER. The CDR3 extends over 14 amino acids. The V end was cut by 0 bases, the J end by 4 bases, with 9 bases between. The CDR3 reads CASSQDARRETQYF. CDR3 nucleotide sequence: TGCGCCAGCAGCCAAGACGCGCGCCGAGAGACCCAGTACTTC.

The chain has TRBV4-3 and TRBJ2-1; the D is unclear. The CDR3 loop spans 18 amino acids. The germline CDR1 and CDR2 sequences are LGHNA and YSLEER. Trimming took 0 bases from V and 7 from J, leaving 22 bases between them. CDR3 in amino acids: CASSQDSSPPNGYNEQFF. Here the CDR3 DNA reads TGCGCCAGCAGCCAAGATAGTTCGCCTCCAAACGGGTATAATGAGCAGTTCTTC.

V and J are TRBV27 and TRBJ2-2, with 7 bases fitting TRBD1. CDR1 and CDR2 from the germline V gene are MNHEY and SMNVEV (reference sequence). Losses at the gene ends were 3 bases for V and 2 bases for J; bases not matched to a gene: 6. This CDR3 is 16 amino acids long. The DNA of the CDR3 is TGTGCCAGCAGTTTCTTGAGACAGGGCAACACCGGGGAGCTGTTTTTT. Amino acid sequence: CASSFLRQGNTGELFF.

With regard to this clone: Other DNA sequences in the sample encode the same CDR3. This chain uses TRBV11-2 with TRBJ1-2, with TRBD1 matching over 8 bases. V shed 6 bases and J 4 bases; nucleotides not matched to a gene: 10. Germline CDR1 SGHAT, CDR2 FQNNGV. This CDR3 contains 15 residues. CDR3 nucleotides: TGTGCCAGCAGTGCGGTTGACAGGGGTAGCTATGGCTACACCTTC. It yields the protein CASSAVDRGSYGYTF.